The sequence of this T cell receptor (beta chain) was determined in a study of monozygotic twins with inflammatory bowel disease. Study-wide findings and caveats: Among twins, concordant and discordant pairs did not differ in repertoire similarity, possibly from limited power. Differences in immunosuppressive treatment may have been a source of added variability in patient repertoires. Healthy co-twins showed greater TCRbeta diversity (inverse Simpson) than IBD patients.

TCRdb reanalyzed the 5' RACE reads, giving one entry per CDR3 protein sequence and no DNA. The sample has approximately 400,000 distinct CDR3 sequences; the top ten hold approximately 2.3%. The CDR3 is 14 residues long. The V gene's germline CDR1 is MNHNS and CDR2 SASEGT. As regards this clonotype: Antigen unknown.

The sample taken for sequencing was blood. J is TRBJ1-2 and V is TRBV6-1. This sequence originates from a human donor with ulcerative colitis or Crohn's disease, or a healthy co-twin of an affected twin (not recorded which). The CDR3 reads CASKGQAGPYGYTF.